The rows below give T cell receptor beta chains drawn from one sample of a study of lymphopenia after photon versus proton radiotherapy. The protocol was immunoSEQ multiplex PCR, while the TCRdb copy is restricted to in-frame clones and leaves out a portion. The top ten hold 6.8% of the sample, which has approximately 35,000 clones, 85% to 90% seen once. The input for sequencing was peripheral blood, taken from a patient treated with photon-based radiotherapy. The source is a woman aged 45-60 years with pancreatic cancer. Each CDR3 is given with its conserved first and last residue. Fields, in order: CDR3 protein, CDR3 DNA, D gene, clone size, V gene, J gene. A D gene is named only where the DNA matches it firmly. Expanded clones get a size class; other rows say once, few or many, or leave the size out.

CASSLSTGSSYEQYF	TGTGCCAGTAGTCTCTCGACAGGGAGCTCCTACGAGCAGTACTTC	TRBD1	.	TRBV19	TRBJ2-7
CASSSPSGRRGEQFF	TGTGCCAGCAGTTCCCCTAGCGGGAGAAGGGGTGAGCAGTTCTTC	TRBD2	.	TRBV6-5	TRBJ2-1
CASSLFGTSGRRTDTQYF	TGTGCCAGCAGCTTGTTCGGGACTAGCGGGAGACGAACAGATACGCAGTATTTT	TRBD2	.	TRBV5-6	TRBJ2-3
CASSPRPSWTGQQETQYF	TGTGCCAGCAGCCCACGACCGAGTTGGACAGGACAACAAGAGACCCAGTACTTC	TRBD1	.	TRBV9	TRBJ2-5
CATSRGERESRTDTQYF	TGTGCCACCAGCAGAGGGGAACGGGAGAGTAGGACAGATACGCAGTATTTT	.	.	TRBV15	TRBJ2-3
CASSPQGSNEQYF	TGTGCCAGCTCCCCACAGGGGTCCAACGAGCAGTACTTC	TRBD1	once	TRBV18	TRBJ2-7
CATSSGTAKANGYTF	TGTGCCACCAGCAGCGGGACGGCAAAAGCTAATGGCTACACCTTC	.	.	TRBV15	TRBJ1-2
CASSLTAGFGNVDNEQFF	TGTGCCAGCAGTTTAACGGCGGGGTTTGGGAACGTTGACAATGAGCAGTTCTTC	.	.	TRBV28	TRBJ2-1
CASSSYRTGDEQFF	TGCGCCAGCAGCTCCTACCGGACCGGGGATGAGCAGTTCTTC	.	.	TRBV5-1	TRBJ2-1
CASSLSVNNEQFF	TGTGCCAGCAGCTTATCAGTTAACAATGAGCAGTTCTTC	.	.	TRBV7-2	TRBJ2-1
CASSPTGENTEAFF	TGTGCCAGCTCACCGACAGGGGAGAACACTGAAGCTTTCTTT	TRBD1	.	TRBV18	TRBJ1-1
CASSDSGTGYAYGYTF	TGTGCCAGCAGTGATTCCGGGACAGGGTATGCCTATGGCTACACCTTC	TRBD1	.	TRBV28	TRBJ1-2
CAWSPRTGGTGANVLTF	TGTGCCTGGAGTCCACGGACAGGGGGGACCGGGGCCAACGTCCTGACTTTC	TRBD1	once	TRBV30	TRBJ2-6
CASRMGQGVTDTQYF	TGTGCCAGCAGAATGGGACAGGGAGTCACAGATACGCAGTATTTT	TRBD1	.	TRBV18	TRBJ2-3
CSVTTENYGYTF	TGCAGCGTGACGACAGAGAACTATGGCTACACCTTC	.	medium-sized	TRBV29-1	TRBJ1-2
CASSLEYGRAVDEQFF	TGTGCCAGCAGCTTAGAGTACGGGAGGGCCGTTGATGAGCAGTTCTTC	TRBD2	.	TRBV7-8	TRBJ2-1
CASSEVGTGGNGELFF	TGTGCCAGCAGTGAAGTGGGGACAGGGGGGAACGGGGAGCTGTTTTTT	TRBD1	.	TRBV2	TRBJ2-2
CASSTKTGREKLFF	TGTGCCAGCAGCACGAAGACAGGGCGGGAAAAACTGTTTTTT	TRBD1	.	TRBV5-4	TRBJ1-4
CASSSGLAEYNEQFF	TGTGCCAGTAGTTCGGGACTAGCGGAGTACAATGAGCAGTTCTTC	TRBD2	.	TRBV19	TRBJ2-1
CASSLETGSSYEQYF	TGTGCCAGCAGCCTTGAGACAGGGAGCTCCTACGAGCAGTACTTC	TRBD1	.	TRBV7-6	TRBJ2-7
CATSREEQTNTGELFF	TGTGCCACCAGCAGAGAGGAGCAGACGAACACCGGGGAGCTGTTTTTT	.	.	TRBV15	TRBJ2-2
CASSFRREGTGNIQYF	TGTGCCAGCAGTTTCCGGCGGGAGGGCACTGGAAACATTCAGTACTTC	TRBD2	.	TRBV6-5	TRBJ2-4
CASTEEAEKGFF	TGTGCCAGCACCGAAGAAGCGGAAAAGGGGTTCTTC	.	.	TRBV7-9	TRBJ2-1
CAISSPGTANTGELFF	TGTGCCATCAGTTCCCCCGGGACGGCGAACACCGGGGAGCTGTTTTTT	.	.	TRBV10-3	TRBJ2-2
CSVLGLDGEQYF	TGCAGCGTCCTTGGACTAGACGGCGAGCAGTACTTC	TRBD2	once	TRBV29-1	TRBJ2-7
CARSLGRQPQHF	TGTGCCAGAAGCTTGGGGCGCCAGCCCCAGCATTTT	.	.	TRBV5-3	TRBJ1-5
CASSLFGGGGYEQYF	TGTGCCAGCAGTTTATTTGGCGGAGGAGGCTACGAGCAGTACTTC	.	.	TRBV28	TRBJ2-7
CAWGPRQGRVNEQFF	TGTGCCTGGGGGCCCCGACAGGGAAGGGTTAATGAGCAGTTCTTC	TRBD1	.	TRBV30	TRBJ2-1
CASSSGGNQETQYF	TGTGCCAGCAGTTCCGGGGGGAACCAAGAGACCCAGTACTTC	TRBD2	.	TRBV11-2	TRBJ2-5
CASSPTGRTDTQYF	TGTGCCAGCAGTCCGACAGGGCGCACAGATACGCAGTATTTT	TRBD1	once	TRBV27	TRBJ2-3
CSADDRERAFF	TGCAGTGCTGATGACAGGGAGCGAGCTTTCTTT	TRBD1	.	TRBV20-1	TRBJ1-1
CASSLQASSYEQYF	TGTGCCAGCAGTTTACAGGCTAGCTCCTACGAGCAGTACTTC	.	.	TRBV27	TRBJ2-7
CASSEQGSGANVLTF	TGTGCCAGCAGTGAACAGGGCTCTGGGGCCAACGTCCTGACTTTC	.	.	TRBV6-4	TRBJ2-6
CASYGTGRNEQFF	TGTGCCAGCTATGGGACTGGCCGGAATGAGCAGTTCTTC	.	.	TRBV27	TRBJ2-1
CASSEAVTGELFF	TGTGCCAGCAGTGAAGCCGTCACCGGGGAGCTGTTTTTT	.	.	TRBV6-1	TRBJ2-2
CSVVVGSPNTEAFF	TGCAGCGTTGTTGTCGGTTCTCCGAACACTGAAGCTTTCTTT	.	.	TRBV29-1	TRBJ1-1
CATSRGRQGAGNEQFF	TGTGCCACCAGCAGGGGGAGACAGGGGGCGGGCAATGAGCAGTTCTTC	TRBD1	.	TRBV15	TRBJ2-1
CASSQDRTGWGRSNQPQHF	TGCGCCAGCAGCCAAGATCGAACAGGGTGGGGGAGGAGCAATCAGCCCCAGCATTTT	.	.	TRBV4-3	TRBJ1-5
CASSLPLTVYEQYF	TGTGCCAGCAGTTTGCCCCTGACGGTCTACGAGCAGTACTTC	.	.	TRBV28	TRBJ2-7
CASSIGTSLYEQYF	TGTGCCAGCAGTATCGGGACTAGCTTGTACGAGCAGTACTTC	TRBD2	.	TRBV9	TRBJ2-7
CASSLTEPNYNEQFF	TGTGCCAGCAGCTTGACAGAACCCAACTACAATGAGCAGTTCTTC	.	.	TRBV7-9	TRBJ2-1
CASSDRGRTDTQYF	TGTGCCAGCAGTGACAGGGGACGGACAGATACGCAGTATTTT	.	.	TRBV25-1	TRBJ2-3
CASSILGTGEDEQFF	TGTGCCAGTAGTATATTGGGGACAGGGGAGGATGAGCAGTTCTTC	TRBD1	.	TRBV19	TRBJ2-1
CASIDTGGRAGANVLTF	TGTGCCAGCATCGACACGGGGGGAAGGGCTGGGGCCAACGTCCTGACTTTC	TRBD2	.	TRBV28	TRBJ2-6
CASRLGLGAYEQYF	TGTGCCAGCAGGTTGGGACTAGGGGCCTACGAGCAGTACTTC	TRBD2	.	TRBV28	TRBJ2-7
CAWDLVRGHEQYF	TGTGCCTGGGATCTGGTGAGGGGGCACGAGCAGTACTTC	TRBD1	once	TRBV30	TRBJ2-7
CASRPPLSNYGYTF	TGTGCCAGCAGGCCTCCGCTGAGCAACTATGGCTACACCTTC	.	.	TRBV6-6	TRBJ1-2
CASSRTGGQLLGNQPQHF	TGTGCCAGCAGCCGGACAGGGGGGCAGCTCCTGGGCAATCAGCCCCAGCATTTT	TRBD1	once	TRBV5-8	TRBJ1-5
CASSLGQGQETQYF	TGTGCCAGCAGCTTAGGACAGGGGCAAGAGACCCAGTACTTC	TRBD1	once	TRBV7-7	TRBJ2-5
CASSPEWFGASSDTQYF	TGTGCCAGCAGTCCTGAGTGGTTCGGGGCCAGTTCAGATACGCAGTATTTT	.	once	TRBV28	TRBJ2-3
CASSPKGGVNEKLFF	TGTGCCAGCAGCCCGAAGGGAGGAGTGAATGAAAAACTGTTTTTT	.	.	TRBV5-4	TRBJ1-4
CASSVETSGRRGELFF	TGTGCCAGCAGCGTAGAGACTAGCGGGAGAAGGGGGGAGCTGTTTTTT	TRBD2	.	TRBV9	TRBJ2-2
CASSPPSSGLNTEAFF	TGTGCCAGCAGCCCCCCCTCATCAGGGTTGAACACTGAAGCTTTCTTT	.	.	TRBV11-2	TRBJ1-1